The clone carrying this T cell receptor beta chain was counted ten times or more. The CDR3 has 13 residues. The germline gives CDR1 SGHAT, CDR2 FQNNGV. The J segment lost 4 bases and the V segment lost 2 bases, leaving 1 base of the junction unmatched. Researchers took RNA transcripts and amplified the TCR beta CDR3 regions from them. A first-round RT-PCR of the TCR CDR3 used the HTBI primer set. In TCRdb, the multiplex PCR reads were re-called with MiXCR into one record per CDR3 protein. The table lists approximately 600,000 distinct CDR3 sequences, around 15% of them singletons. The data are from a study of T cells in Graves' hyperthyroidism and ophthalmopathy.

This TCR came from a woman aged 40 to 50 with Graves' ophthalmopathy. Sequencing was carried out using blood. The chain employs TRBV11-2 and TRBJ2-5, with 7 bases that match TRBD2. The CDR3 is CASSLSGGETQYF. CDR3 DNA sequence: TGTGCCAGCAGCTTATCGGGGGGAGAGACCCAGTACTTC.